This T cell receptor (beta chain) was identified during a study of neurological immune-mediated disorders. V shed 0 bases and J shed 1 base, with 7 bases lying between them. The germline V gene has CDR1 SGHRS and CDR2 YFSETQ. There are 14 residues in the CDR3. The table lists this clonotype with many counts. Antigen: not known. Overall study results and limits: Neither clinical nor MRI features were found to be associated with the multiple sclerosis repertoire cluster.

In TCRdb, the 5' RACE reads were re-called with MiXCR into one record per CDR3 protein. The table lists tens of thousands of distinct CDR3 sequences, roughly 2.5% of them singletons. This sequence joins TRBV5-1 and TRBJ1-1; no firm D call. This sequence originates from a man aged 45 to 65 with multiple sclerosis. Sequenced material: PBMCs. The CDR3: CASSLGQSNTEAFF. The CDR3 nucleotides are TGCGCCAGCAGCTTGGGACAATCGAACACTGAAGCTTTCTTT.